Sequencing of this T cell receptor beta chain was carried out in a study of response to subunit inactivated influenza vaccine. TCRdb reanalysed the RT-PCR reads using MiXCR and keeps one entry per CDR3 protein. Found here are 150,000 to 200,000 distinct CDR3 sequences, about 12% of them singletons; the top ten hold 29%. At least ten counts were recorded for this clonotype. The data were also submitted as part of a second study, on T cells expressing NK-cell markers. Turning to that study: Beta-chain TCR cDNA was generated via 5'RACE template switching with UMIs. Sorted CD3+CD56-NKG2C+, CD3+CD56+NKG2C+ and CD3+CD56+NKG2C- T cells supplied the TCR beta repertoires. Most of the eight sequenced donors tested HCMV-seropositive; one tested seronegative. More than 5 donors carried dominant NKG2C+ clonotypes that made up roughly 1.0-7.0% of their CD8+ T cells. These same clonotypes (in a few donors) also led the CD3+CD56-NKG2C+ fraction.

The specimen comprised CD8+ T cells sorted from PBMCs, sampled about 13 days after vaccination. This receptor was obtained from a man aged 50 to 59 who received an inactivated influenza vaccine.

The CDR3 loop is CASSLALAAYEQYF. The CDR3 DNA reads TGTGCCAGCAGTTTAGCACTAGCGGCCTACGAGCAGTACTTC. The gene calls are TRBV12-3 or TRBV12-4 and TRBJ2-7; 8 bases line up with TRBD2. CDR3 length: 14 amino acids. Trimming took 0 bases from V and 2 from J; bases not matched to a gene: 0.